Listed here are 27 T cell receptor beta chains from one sample, sequenced in a study of human T cells and chemical hapten exposure. TCRdb analysed the RACE reads with MiXCR anew, one entry per CDR3 protein. This table holds under 40,000 distinct CDR3 sequences, approximately 12% found once. As to time point: pre-sensitization, week 0. Treatment in this sample: therapeutic diphenylcyclopropenone sensitization with weekly scalp DPC. Blood, whole and unfractionated, served as the source for total RNA extraction. The source material was whole blood, sampled in connection with sensitization to the hapten diphenylcyclopropenone (DPC). These receptors originate from a middle-aged woman with alopecia areata. Some clones in this sample may be carry-over from other donors' samples.

This clonotype was counted a few times. V usage is TRBV3-1 and J usage is TRBJ2-2, with 8 positions matching TRBD1. CDR3 length: 16 amino acids. Germline V CDR1 and CDR2: LGHDT, YNNKEL (reference sequence). After removal of 2 bases from V and 7 bases from J, the junction contained 9 bases not matched to a gene. The CDR3 reads CASSQSPQGAGGELFF. In DNA form, the CDR3 reads TGTGCCAGCAGCCAATCTCCCCAGGGGGCCGGCGGGGAGCTGTTTTTT.

This clonotype was seen repeatedly, ten times or more. The chain joins TRBV20-1 to TRBJ1-1; D is perhaps TRBD1 (6 bases). This CDR3 is built from 13 residues. V was trimmed by 6 bases and J by 1 base, leaving 12 bases between them. The germline CDR1 and CDR2 sequences are DFQATT and SNEGSKA (reference sequence). In DNA form, the CDR3 reads TGCAGTGCCAGACAGGAGGGGAACACTGAAGCTTTCTTT. Protein: CSARQEGNTEAFF.

This clonotype came up many times. The rearrangement links TRBV12-3 or TRBV12-4 to TRBJ1-1; TRBD1 agrees at 7 bases. Trimming at V came to 3 bases and at J to 5 bases, leaving 6 bases not matched to a gene. The CDR3 spans 14 residues. CDR3 sequence (DNA): TGTGCCAGCAGTTTGGTCAGGGGGAGAACTGAAGCTTTCTTT. Its translation is CASSLVRGRTEAFF.

This clonotype was detected ten times or more. This sequence joins TRBV20-1 and TRBJ2-2, with 16 bases that match TRBD2. The CDR3 totals 18 residues. Trimming at V came to 0 bases and at J to 4 bases, leaving 5 bases not matched to a gene. The germline V gene has CDR1 DFQATT and CDR2 SNEGSKA (reference sequence). The CDR3 bases are TGCAGTGCTAGAGATCGCGGGACTAGCGGGAGGGCCACCGGGGAGCTGTTTTTT. Translation: CSARDRGTSGRATGELFF.

This clonotype turned up a few times. This chain uses TRBV11-2 with TRBJ2-3, with D perhaps matching TRBD2 (7 bases). The CDR3 is 16 amino acids. Germline CDR1 SGHAT, CDR2 FQNNGV. The V end was cut by 5 bases, the J end by 2 bases, with 17 bases between. The CDR3 sequence: CASSPGGGGHTDTQYF. The CDR3 coding sequence is TGTGCCAGCAGCCCCGGTGGCGGGGGACACACAGATACGCAGTATTTT.

This chain connects TRBV10-2 to TRBJ2-1, with no clear D. The CDR3 runs to 11 residues. Looked up from germline, CDR1 is WSHSY and CDR2 is SAAADI. V lost 3 bases and J 5 bases, leaving 2 bases between the germline ends. CDR3 residues: CASSDHNEQFF. CDR3 DNA: TGCGCCAGCAGTGACCACAATGAGCAGTTCTTC.

The sample holds a few counts of this clonotype. The chain links TRBV11-3 to TRBJ2-1; 8 bases align to TRBD1. After removal of 5 bases from V and 2 bases from J, the junction contained 5 bases not matched to a gene. Germline V gives CDR1 SGHNT, CDR2 YENEEA. The CDR3 runs to 15 residues. CDR3 region: CASSQGQATYNEQFF. The CDR3 nucleotides are TGTGCCAGCAGCCAGGGACAGGCAACCTACAATGAGCAGTTCTTC. Full variable domain (missing parts from reference TRBV11-3 and TRBJ2-1): EAGVVQSPRYKIIEKKQPVAFWCNPISGHNTLYWYLQNLGQGPELLIRYENEEAVDDSQLPKDRFSAERLKGVDSTLKIQPAELGDSAVYLCASSQGQATYNEQFFGPGTRLTVL.

The chain uses TRBV15 and TRBJ2-5; D is perhaps TRBD1 (5 bases). CDR3 length equals 15 residues. CDR1 is LNHNV, CDR2 YYDKDF, per germline (reference sequence). V shed 1 base and J shed 4 bases, with 13 bases lying between them. For the CDR3, the DNA is TGTGCCACCAGCAGAGGGGCCCAGGGTGGAGAGACCCAGTACTTC. This gives the protein CATSRGAQGGETQYF.

The genes are TRBV6-1 and TRBJ2-5, with 10 bases aligning to TRBD1. Germline V gene sequence: CDR1 MNHNS, CDR2 SASEGT. CDR3 length: 16 amino acids. Trimming at V came to 2 bases and at J to 1 base, leaving 4 bases not matched to a gene. The CDR3, as DNA: TGTGCCAGCAGTGAATGGGGACAGGGGACCCAAGAGACCCAGTACTTC. Translation gives CASSEWGQGTQETQYF.

This clonotype was seen a handful of times. CDR3 protein: CATSPARAQTQYF. CDR3 in DNA: TGTGCCACCAGTCCCGCCAGGGCGCAGACCCAGTACTTC. The rearrangement links TRBV24-1 to TRBJ2-5; D perhaps matches TRBD1 (5 bases). The CDR3 has 13 amino acids. Trimming removed 6 bases from V and 6 bases from J, with 13 bases in between. Looked up from germline, CDR1 is KGHDR and CDR2 is SFDVKD.

This clonotype is medium-sized by share. This chain links TRBV7-9 with TRBJ1-1; D remains unclear. Germline lookup yields CDR1 SEHNR and CDR2 FQNEAQ (reference sequence). V was shortened by 7 bases and J by 10 bases, with 19 bases between the two germline ends. The CDR3 has 13 amino acids. The DNA of the CDR3 is TGTGCCAGCATCCCCGCGACGGGCCTCAGAGCTTTCTTT. This encodes CASIPATGLRAFF.

The chain couples TRBV29-1 to TRBJ2-5, with 10 bases lining up with TRBD1. V trimming: 6 bases; J trimming: 3 bases; junction bases outside the gene matches: 1. CDR3 length: 12 amino acids. Germline CDR1 reads SQVTM; CDR2 reads ANQGSEA. CDR3 protein: CSVGQGEETQYF. In DNA, the CDR3 is TGCAGCGTCGGACAGGGGGAAGAGACCCAGTACTTC.

This clonotype appeared many times. The genes are TRBV3-1 and TRBJ1-1; TRBD1 might be the D (6 bases). The CDR3 covers 13 residues. The germline V and J ends were trimmed by 2 bases and 12 bases, with 16 bases remaining between them. Germline assignment: CDR1 LGHDT and CDR2 YNNKEL (reference sequence). The CDR3 DNA reads as TGTGCCAGCAGCCAAAAGGGAGGAGGGGGGACTTTCTTT. Protein: CASSQKGGGGTFF.

In its sample, this clonotype was seen a few times. The chain joins TRBV11-2 to TRBJ1-5; D uncertain. The CDR3 runs to 14 residues. V was trimmed by 0 bases and J by 6 bases, leaving 9 bases between them. Germline CDR1 reads SGHAT; CDR2 reads FQNNGV. Here the CDR3 DNA reads TGTGCCAGCAGCTTAGAAGGGAGTTCTCAGCCCCAGCATTTT. Translation gives CASSLEGSSQPQHF. The full variable domain, in which reference TRBV11-2 and TRBJ1-5 provide the parts outside the CDR3, is EAGVAQSPRYKIIEKRQSVAFWCNPISGHATLYWYQQILGQGPKLLIQFQNNGVVDDSQLPKDRFSAERLKGVDSTLKIQPAKLEDSAVYLCASSLEGSSQPQHFGDGTRLSIL.

The sample holds many counts of this clonotype. This sequence joins TRBV18 and TRBJ2-7; 7 nucleotides line up with TRBD1. V gave up 3 bases and J gave up 6 bases; unmatched junction bases: 11. This CDR3 is 15 amino acids long. From germline, CDR1 is KGHSH and CDR2 LQKENI. In nucleotides, the CDR3 is TGTGCCAGCTCACCCGAGCCTACAGGGGCGATCGAGCAGTACTTC. This translates into CASSPEPTGAIEQYF.

This chain joins TRBV7-2 and TRBJ2-3; D is unclear. CDR1 and CDR2 from the germline V gene are SGHTA and FQGNSA. The V end lost 6 bases, the J end lost 2 bases, and 6 bases lay between the germline ends. The CDR3 totals 12 residues. The DNA of the CDR3 is TGTGCCAGCAGGCTTAACACAGATACGCAGTATTTT. Residues: CASRLNTDTQYF.

Many counts were recorded for this clonotype. V and J are TRBV3-1 and TRBJ2-7; possible D gene TRBD2, 5 bases. Trimming shortened V by 0 bases and J by 12 bases, and 12 bases separated the two germline ends. Germline assignment: CDR1 LGHDT and CDR2 YNNKEL (reference sequence). The CDR3 contains 12 residues. The CDR3 reads CASSQEGLQRYF. The CDR3, as DNA: TGTGCCAGCAGCCAAGAAGGACTCCAGCGGTACTTC.

This clonotype was recorded many times. The CDR3 is CATSRDFSGGEKLFF. DNA of the CDR3: TGTGCCACCAGCAGAGATTTTTCGGGTGGAGAAAAACTGTTTTTT. The rearrangement joins TRBV15 to TRBJ1-4, with D unresolved. Germline CDR1 LNHNV, CDR2 YYDKDF (reference sequence). The CDR3 runs to 15 residues. V gave up 0 bases and J gave up 8 bases, with 13 bases separating them.

This clonotype was counted many times. The V and J genes are TRBV20-1 and TRBJ2-7; D is possibly TRBD2 (6 bases). Trimming cost V 3 bases and J 4 bases, with 16 bases left between them. CDR3 length equals 14 residues. Germline assignment: CDR1 DFQATT and CDR2 SNEGSKA (reference sequence). CDR3 DNA: TGCAGTGCTAGTAGGGCAGCGGGTAATTACGAGCAGTACTTC. Protein sequence: CSASRAAGNYEQYF.

This clonotype has just a few counts. The chain uses TRBV28 and TRBJ1-2, with TRBD1 matching over 9 bases. Germline assignment: CDR1 MDHEN and CDR2 SYDVKM. The CDR3 is 13 residues long. The V segment lost 4 bases and the J segment 12 bases; nucleotides outside the gene matches: 9. This CDR3 reads CASSSTGTGSDTF. CDR3 bases: TGTGCCAGCAGTTCCACCGGGACAGGGAGTGACACCTTC.

V and J are TRBV9 and TRBJ2-5, with 9 bases identical to TRBD2. The CDR3 is made up of 15 amino acids. Germline lookup yields CDR1 SGDLS and CDR2 YYNGEE. J gave up 6 bases and V 0 bases, and 6 bases lay outside the gene matches. DNA of the CDR3: TGTGCCAGCAGCGTAGGCGATAGCGGGAGTCAGACCCAGTACTTC. Translating it yields CASSVGDSGSQTQYF.

This clonotype occurred many times. This sequence joins TRBV6-6 and TRBJ1-6; 9 positions agree with TRBD1. CDR3 length: 14 residues. Losses at the gene ends were 5 bases for V and 9 bases for J; bases not matched to a gene: 5. Germline CDR1 reads MNHNY; CDR2 reads SVGAGI (reference sequence). CDR3 residues: CASSAGQGSSPLHF. The DNA for the CDR3 is TGTGCCAGCAGTGCGGGACAGGGTAGTTCACCCCTCCACTTT.

This clonotype was seen only a few times. The chain uses TRBV29-1 and TRBJ1-1; the D is unclear. The length of the CDR3 is 13 residues. Per germline, CDR1 SQVTM and CDR2 ANQGSEA. V lost 0 bases, J lost 1 base, and 6 bases lay in between. For the CDR3, the DNA is TGCAGCGTTGAAGAAAATCAGAACACTGAAGCTTTCTTT. It specifies CSVEENQNTEAFF.

This clonotype was seen many times. The CDR3 is CASRAPGGDTEAFF. CDR3 bases: TGTGCCAGCAGGGCCCCCGGCGGGGACACTGAAGCTTTCTTT. V and J are TRBV12-3 or TRBV12-4 and TRBJ1-1, with D unresolved. There are 14 residues in the CDR3. V was shortened by 6 bases and J by 3 bases, with 14 bases between the two germline ends.

This chain joins TRBV19 and TRBJ1-5; maybe TRBD1 (5 bases). Germline lookup yields CDR1 LNHDA and CDR2 SQIVND (reference sequence). The germline V and J ends were trimmed by 3 bases and 7 bases, with 10 bases remaining between them. The CDR3 totals 13 residues. This chain's CDR3 is CASSIQGRQPQHF. The CDR3 region has the DNA TGTGCCAGTAGTATCCAGGGTAGGCAGCCCCAGCATTTT.

The chain recombines TRBV29-1 with TRBJ2-2, with 16 bases that match TRBD2. The CDR3 contains 19 residues. J was trimmed by 4 bases and V by 1 base; bases with no gene match: 9. Germline CDR1 SQVTM, CDR2 ANQGSEA. Here the CDR3 reads CSVEGRGTSGREITGELFF. CDR3 DNA sequence: TGCAGCGTTGAAGGGCGCGGGACTAGCGGGAGGGAAATCACCGGGGAGCTGTTTTTT.

This clonotype came up many times. J is TRBJ2-7 and V is TRBV6-2 or TRBV6-3; TRBD2 agrees at 7 bases. The CDR3 runs 13 residues. With V trimmed by 5 bases and J by 3 bases, 4 bases remained unmatched. The V gene's germline CDR1 is MNHEY and CDR2 SVGEGT. The CDR3 sequence is CASSSGIYYEQYF. The CDR3 region has the DNA TGTGCCAGCAGTAGCGGGATATACTACGAGCAGTACTTC.